The present T cell receptor beta chain was sequenced within a study of post-analysis software for immune sequencing data. Overall study: Progressive-relapsing, secondary progressive and relapsing-remitting multiple sclerosis were among the disease courses included. Study conclusions and caveats: TRBV segments more frequent in patients than in controls numbered about five and included TRBV5-6, TRBV5-1 and TRBV20-1. When compared against controls, multiple sclerosis patients showed significantly lower normalized Chao1 diversity.

Included in the TCR beta cDNA libraries were unique molecular identifiers. T cells numbering about 0.85 to 11 million gave rise to around 500,000 cDNA molecules. TCRdb reprocessed the PCR reads with MiXCR, giving one entry per CDR3 protein. Among a few hundred thousand distinct CDR3 sequences listed, roughly 30% were seen once. This clonotype was seen a few times. Its specificity is unknown. This CDR3 has 13 amino acids. Germline V gene lookup returns CDR1 SEHNR and CDR2 FQNEAQ (reference sequence). V lost 6 bases to trimming and J lost 1 base, with 9 bases between them. The chain couples TRBV7-9 to TRBJ1-1; D uncertain. This TCR came from a girl between 10 and 17 years old with multiple sclerosis. Sequenced sample: blood. The CDR3 is CASSSPRNTEAFF. CDR3 DNA sequence: TGTGCCAGCAGTTCACCAAGGAACACTGAAGCTTTCTTT. The full variable domain, in which reference TRBV7-9 and TRBJ1-1 provide the parts outside the CDR3, is DTGVSQNPRHKITKRGQNVTFRCDPISEHNRLYWYRQTLGQGPEFLTYFQNEAQLEKSRLLSDRFSAERPKGSFSTLEIQRTEQGDSAMYLCASSSPRNTEAFFGQGTRLTVV.